The 8 T cell receptor beta chains below were found in one sample sequenced in a study of regulatory and conventional T cells in RAG deficiency. Measured with immunoSEQ multiplex PCR; TCRdb has only the in-frame clones, and not every one. The table records 25,000 to 35,000 clones, 90% to 95% of them present only once. Conventional CD4+ T cells were sorted from blood as CD25-low CD127-high cells. These data were also filed under a second study, of regulatory T cells. That report adds: The PCR used 52 TRBV and 13 TRBJ primers.

The sample consisted of CD25- CD4+ T cells sorted from blood. These TCRs come from a human donor in good health.

CDR3: CSGRLARYNEQFF. DNA for the CDR3: TGCAGCGGCCGACTAGCGCGGTACAATGAGCAGTTCTTC. The V gene is TRBV29-1, the J gene TRBJ2-1; 8 nucleotides line up with TRBD2. With 7 bases clipped from V and 4 bases from J, the junction kept 6 bases outside the gene matches. Germline lookup yields CDR1 SQVTM and CDR2 ANQGSEA. The CDR3 extends over 13 amino acids.

The genes are TRBV5-1 and TRBJ2-4; 9 positions agree with TRBD1. Per the germline V gene, CDR1 is SGHRS and CDR2 is YFSETQ. This CDR3 is built from 16 residues. V gave up 4 bases and J gave up 7 bases; unmatched junction bases: 12. The CDR3 reads CASSPTGTGTPNIQYF. The CDR3 nucleotides read TGCGCCAGCAGCCCTACCGGGACAGGGACTCCCAACATTCAGTACTTC.

The chain combines TRBV7-3 with TRBJ2-2; D is perhaps TRBD2 (6 bases). There are 14 residues in the CDR3. V lost 2 bases, J lost 4 bases, and 8 bases lay in between. The germline CDR1 and CDR2 sequences are SGHTA and FQGTGA. In DNA form, the CDR3 reads TGTGCCAGCAGCTTATTGGGGGGCACCGGGGAGCTGTTTTTT. It encodes CASSLLGGTGELFF.

The chain recombines TRBV6-1 with TRBJ1-5; possibly TRBD1 for D (6 bases). Germline V gives CDR1 MNHNS, CDR2 SASEGT. Trimming took off 1 base at V and 2 bases at J, with 9 bases between the two ends. The CDR3 length is 15 residues. CDR3 in amino acids: CASSEGDIGNQPQHF. DNA for the CDR3: TGTGCCAGCAGTGAAGGGGACATTGGCAATCAGCCCCAGCATTTT.

The genes are TRBV30 and TRBJ2-1, with 7 bases lining up with TRBD2. The CDR3 totals 18 residues. Germline values: CDR1 GTSNPN, CDR2 SVGIG (reference sequence). Unmatched junction bases numbered 16, after V lost 2 bases and J lost 3 bases. The DNA for the CDR3 is TGTGCCTGGAGTTCCAAGCGGGGCCTCCAAAAACTCTACAATGAGCAGTTCTTC. Translated: CAWSSKRGLQKLYNEQFF.

This sequence joins TRBV19 and TRBJ1-1; tentative D call: TRBD1 (5 bases). Germline loops: CDR1 LNHDA, CDR2 SQIVND (reference sequence). There are 15 residues in the CDR3. V dropped 2 bases and J dropped 4 bases, with 14 bases sitting between them. The CDR3 protein is CASSITPQGGTEAFF. In DNA form, the CDR3 reads TGTGCCAGTAGTATAACCCCTCAGGGTGGCACTGAAGCTTTCTTT.

V is TRBV19 and J is TRBJ2-7, with TRBD1 identical over 9 bases. The CDR3 is 13 residues long. Germline V gene data show CDR1 as LNHDA and CDR2 as SQIVND (reference sequence). V was clipped by 4 bases and J by 6 bases; unmatched bases: 4. CDR3 in amino acids: CASSKGQGSEQYF. The CDR3 bases are TGTGCCAGTAGTAAGGGACAGGGCTCCGAGCAGTACTTC.

The chain combines TRBV5-1 with TRBJ2-5, with D hard to call. The length of the CDR3 is 13 residues. V lost 0 bases and J lost 2, with 5 bases in between. In germline, CDR1 is SGHRS, CDR2 YFSETQ. The CDR3: CASSLAAQETQYF. CDR3 in DNA: TGCGCCAGCAGCTTGGCCGCGCAAGAGACCCAGTACTTC.